The present T cell receptor beta chain was sequenced within a study of shared clonotypes between healthy human individuals. This table comes from immunoSEQ multiplex PCR, and its TCRdb copy is limited to in-frame clones, with some not included. The profile shows over a million clones, approximately 80% of them singletons. Every one of the donors was a Caucasian adult that lived in Nashville, Tennessee. The clonotype comes from a young man in good health. Some clones in this sample may be carry-over from other donors' samples. Sequencing input: memory CD4+ T cells from PBMCs. The subset is: CD45RA-negative fraction.

In nucleotides, the CDR3 is TGTGCCAGCAGCTCGACCGTTGGGGGGAGGGTGGACTATGGCTACACCTTC. This codes for CASSSTVGGRVDYGYTF. This chain connects TRBV7-9 to TRBJ1-2; a possible D gene is TRBD1 (5 bases). V lost 4 bases to trimming and J lost 3 bases, with 21 bases between them. CDR1 SEHNR and CDR2 FQNEAQ come from the germline V gene (reference sequence). The length of the CDR3 is 17 residues.